Below are 27 T cell receptor beta chains sequenced from a single sample in a study of blood T cell repertoires in COVID-19. Clones were sequenced by immunoSEQ multiplex PCR, and TCRdb holds only the in-frame ones, with some missing. The repertoire holds more than 45,000 clones, with over 80% as singletons. What was sequenced was peripheral blood. Receptors were obtained from a woman aged 55 to 70 with acute or convalescent COVID-19.

The rearrangement uses TRBV12-5 and TRBJ2-5, with TRBD1 identical over 7 bases. The CDR3 covers 16 residues. The V gene's germline CDR1 is LGHNT and CDR2 FRNRAP. V was clipped by 1 base and J by 5 bases; unmatched bases: 10. CDR3 amino acids: CASGLERGHNRETQYF. CDR3 coding DNA: TGTGCTAGTGGTTTGGAAAGGGGGCATAATAGGGAGACCCAGTACTTC.

The chain recombines TRBV3-1 (or the pseudogene TRBV3-2) with TRBJ2-1; 9 bases are a match to TRBD2. Germline V gene sequence: CDR1 LGHDT, CDR2 YNNKEL (reference sequence). The CDR3 has 15 amino acids. With V trimmed by 2 bases and J by 6 bases, 5 bases remained unmatched. The CDR3 bases are TGTGCCAGCAGCCAATCGGCGGGGGGGCGCAATGAGCAGTTCTTC. The encoded protein is CASSQSAGGRNEQFF.

The rearrangement uses TRBV5-1 and TRBJ2-2, with 12 bases aligning to TRBD2. The CDR3 runs to 17 residues. Germline V gene lookup returns CDR1 SGHRS and CDR2 YFSETQ. V lost 4 bases to trimming and J lost 1 base; unmatched junction nucleotides: 5. The CDR3 region is CASSPLAGGLNTGELFF. The CDR3 DNA is TGCGCCAGCAGCCCCCTAGCGGGGGGGCTGAACACCGGGGAGCTGTTTTTT.

This chain uses TRBV5-8 with TRBJ1-2, with 9 bases fitting TRBD1. Germline CDR1 and CDR2: SGHTS and YDEGEE. After removal of 4 bases from V and 4 bases from J, the junction contained 8 bases not matched to a gene. This CDR3 spans 15 amino acids. The CDR3 loop is CASSVGQGSRYGYTF. CDR3 DNA: TGTGCCAGCAGCGTTGGACAGGGGTCGCGCTATGGCTACACCTTC.

The chain uses TRBV7-3 and TRBJ2-1; 10 nucleotides line up with TRBD2. The CDR3 has 19 amino acids. CDR1 and CDR2 (germline): SGHTA, FQGTGA. V gave up 2 bases and J gave up 4 bases; unmatched junction bases: 14. DNA for the CDR3: TGTGCCAGCAGCTTAGGAGGCCTAGCGGGGGCGAAACCTTACAATGAGCAGTTCTTC. Translation: CASSLGGLAGAKPYNEQFF.

The chain carries TRBV5-4 and TRBJ2-3, with D maybe TRBD2 (6 bases). In germline, CDR1 is SGHNT, CDR2 YYREEE (reference sequence). V lost 1 base to trimming and J lost 4 bases, with 13 bases between them. The CDR3 sequence is 15 residues long. In nucleotides, the CDR3 is TGTGCCAGCAGCTTGCCGGGACTGGGGGCAGATACGCAGTATTTT. Its translation is CASSLPGLGADTQYF.

The chain recombines TRBV6-5 with TRBJ1-3; 7 nucleotides agree with TRBD1. Trimming removed 1 base from V and 4 bases from J; junction bases left unmatched: 4. CDR1 MNHEY and CDR2 SVGAGI come from the germline V gene. The CDR3 contains 15 residues. The CDR3 loop is CASSYYTGVGNTIYF. The CDR3 nucleotides are TGTGCCAGCAGTTACTATACAGGGGTGGGAAACACCATATATTTT.

The rearrangement uses TRBV3-1 (or the pseudogene TRBV3-2) and TRBJ1-4; 9 bases map to TRBD1. The V gene end was trimmed by 5 bases and the J gene end by 8 bases; junction bases not matched to a gene: 6. CDR3 length: 14 residues. Germline V CDR1 and CDR2: LGHDT, YNNKEL (reference sequence). The CDR3 sequence is CASSDRTGEEKLFF. The CDR3 DNA follows: TGTGCCAGCAGCGATAGGACAGGGGAAGAAAAACTGTTTTTT.

The V gene is TRBV24-1, the J gene TRBJ1-2; D gene ambiguous. Looked up from germline, CDR1 is KGHDR and CDR2 is SFDVKD. V was clipped by 5 bases and J by 4 bases, with 7 bases between them. CDR3 length equals 12 residues. Written as DNA, the CDR3 is TGTGCCACCAGTGTTAGTACCTATGGCTACACCTTC. It yields the protein CATSVSTYGYTF.

J is TRBJ1-2 and V is TRBV5-6, with TRBD1 matching 9 bases. J gave up 3 bases and V 7 bases, and 4 bases lay outside the gene matches. Germline CDR1 reads SGHDT; CDR2 reads YYEEEE. CDR3 length: 13 amino acids. The CDR3 DNA follows: TGTGCCAGCGGATGGACAGGGGACTATGGCTACACCTTC. Translated: CASGWTGDYGYTF.

V and J are TRBV30 and TRBJ2-5, with a tentative D call TRBD2 (7 bases). V was shortened by 3 bases and J by 1 base, with 9 bases between the two germline ends. Germline assignment: CDR1 GTSNPN and CDR2 SVGIG (reference sequence). The CDR3 sequence is 13 residues long. CDR3 region: CAWSRGAQETQYF. As DNA, the CDR3 is TGTGCCTGGAGCCGGGGGGCCCAAGAGACCCAGTACTTC.

V usage is TRBV6-1 and J usage is TRBJ1-4; a possible D gene is TRBD1 (6 bases). Between the trimmed V and J ends, which lost 1 base and 6 bases, there was a span of 15 bases. Germline loops: CDR1 MNHNS, CDR2 SASEGT. The CDR3 covers 16 residues. The DNA for the CDR3 is TGTGCCAGCAGTGAAGTTACGGCAGGGGTGGATGAAAAACTGTTTTTT. It translates to CASSEVTAGVDEKLFF.

DNA of the CDR3: TGCGCCAGCAGCTTATCCCCCGGGACTGGGTCCGATGAGCAGTTCTTC. Translated, it gives CASSLSPGTGSDEQFF. The genes are TRBV5-1 and TRBJ2-1; the D gene is possibly TRBD2 (6 bases). Per the germline V gene, CDR1 is SGHRS and CDR2 is YFSETQ. The CDR3 loop spans 16 amino acids. Trimming shortened V by 2 bases and J by 8 bases, and 20 bases separated the two germline ends.

V gene TRBV6-5 combines with J gene TRBJ1-1, with 7 bases aligning to TRBD1. Trimming removed 7 bases from V and 2 bases from J; junction bases left unmatched: 10. The CDR3 contains 15 residues. The germline V gene has CDR1 MNHEY and CDR2 SVGAGI. The CDR3 DNA is TGTGCCAGCACTTCACAGGGGATAGGTAACACTGAAGCTTTCTTT. This translates into CASTSQGIGNTEAFF.

V gene TRBV11-2 combines with J gene TRBJ2-3; 8 positions agree with TRBD1. CDR3 length equals 15 residues. Germline CDR1 reads SGHAT; CDR2 reads FQNNGV. The trim removed 5 bases at V and 1 base at J, leaving 5 bases unmatched. The CDR3 protein is CASSLQQGGTDTQYF. CDR3 DNA sequence: TGTGCCAGCAGCCTGCAACAGGGGGGCACAGATACGCAGTATTTT.

This clone was counted a few times. The chain recombines TRBV12-5 with TRBJ2-2; 9 positions agree with TRBD1. CDR1 LGHNT and CDR2 FRNRAP come from the germline V gene. The CDR3 covers 12 residues. V dropped 6 bases and J dropped 13; count of bases not matched to a gene: 6. The CDR3 bases are TGTGCTAGTGGCCGCGACAGGGGGAGGCTGTTTTTT. It codes for CASGRDRGRLFF.

The chain is built from TRBV5-5 and TRBJ2-2, with a possible D match to TRBD1 (5 bases). Trimming shortened V by 2 bases and J by 4 bases, and 15 bases separated the two germline ends. This CDR3 spans 16 amino acids. Looked up from germline, CDR1 is SGHKS and CDR2 is YYEKEE (reference sequence). CDR3 amino acids: CASSLSVGRITGELFF. The CDR3 DNA follows: TGTGCCAGCAGCTTAAGTGTGGGGCGCATCACCGGGGAGCTGTTTTTT.

This chain joins TRBV6-5 and TRBJ1-2; TRBD1 matches 7 bases. The V and J ends lost 7 bases and 0 bases, in that order; junction bases with no gene match: 5. This CDR3 is 14 amino acids long. CDR1 and CDR2 (germline): MNHEY, SVGAGI. The CDR3 reads CASTRDRANYGYTF. The CDR3 DNA is TGTGCCAGCACTAGGGACAGAGCTAACTATGGCTACACCTTC.

CDR3 residues: CASSSDRGQQPQHF. CDR3 nucleotide sequence: TGTGCCAGCAGTTCGGACAGGGGGCAACAGCCCCAGCATTTT. The V and J genes are TRBV6-5 and TRBJ1-5; 11 bases match TRBD1. The germline V gene encodes CDR1 MNHEY and CDR2 SVGAGI. V was clipped by 4 bases and J by 7 bases; unmatched bases: 3. CDR3 length equals 14 residues.

This chain connects TRBV7-6 to TRBJ2-4; 10 bases match TRBD1. The CDR3 has 18 residues. CDR1 is SGHVS and CDR2 is FNYEAQ in the germline V gene. V lost 3 bases, J lost 5 bases, and 13 bases stayed unmatched. CDR3 sequence reads: CASSLFSPDRGHENIQYF. CDR3 sequence (DNA): TGTGCCAGCAGCTTGTTCAGCCCAGACAGGGGGCATGAAAACATTCAGTACTTC.

The chain uses TRBV5-1 and TRBJ1-1, with TRBD1 identical over 9 bases. The junction had 1 base not matched to a gene; V was cut back by 3 bases and J by 1 base. CDR3 length: 14 amino acids. The germline CDR1 and CDR2 sequences are SGHRS and YFSETQ. The CDR3 nucleotides read TGCGCCAGCAGCTCGACAGGGGGGAACACTGAAGCTTTCTTT. This gives the protein CASSSTGGNTEAFF.

The chain has TRBV14 and TRBJ1-1; 10 bases map to TRBD1. This CDR3 contains 15 residues. The ends lost 3 bases at V and 3 bases at J; junction bases unmatched: 4. Germline loops: CDR1 SGHDN, CDR2 FVKESK. CDR3 region: CASSHPTGGYTEAFF. The CDR3 bases are TGTGCCAGCAGCCACCCGACAGGGGGCTACACTGAAGCTTTCTTT.

The J gene is TRBJ2-5, the V gene TRBV5-1, with D hard to call. Trimming pared 1 base from V and 7 bases from J, leaving 14 bases between. The germline V gene encodes CDR1 SGHRS and CDR2 YFSETQ. CDR3 size: 14 residues. The chain's CDR3 is CASSLYTPPGTQYF. As DNA, the CDR3 is TGCGCCAGCAGCTTGTACACCCCCCCAGGGACCCAGTACTTC.

V gene TRBV15 combines with J gene TRBJ1-4, with D unclear. This CDR3 comprises 15 residues. V was pared by 4 bases and J by 5 bases, with 14 bases between. Per germline, CDR1 LNHNV and CDR2 YYDKDF (reference sequence). The CDR3 is CATSKPSGLNEKLFF. Written as DNA, the CDR3 is TGTGCCACCAGCAAACCCAGCGGTCTCAATGAAAAACTGTTTTTT.

The chain employs TRBV6-5 and TRBJ1-3; 7 nucleotides agree with TRBD1. CDR1 is MNHEY and CDR2 is SVGAGI in the germline V gene. The CDR3 is 15 amino acids. V shed 6 bases and J 4 bases; nucleotides not matched to a gene: 9. Here the CDR3 reads CASRRQGVTGNTIYF. CDR3 bases: TGTGCCAGCAGGCGGCAGGGGGTCACCGGAAACACCATATATTTT.

This chain joins TRBV30 and TRBJ2-1; weak D call: TRBD1 (5 bases). There are 14 residues in the CDR3. Germline V gives CDR1 GTSNPN, CDR2 SVGIG (reference sequence). V lost 5 bases to trimming and J lost 3 bases, with 14 bases between them. CDR3 sequence: CAWGALDSYNEQFF. The DNA of the CDR3 is TGTGCCTGGGGAGCCCTTGACAGCTACAATGAGCAGTTCTTC.

As for this clone: Given the absence of the conserved phenylalanine or tryptophan at the CDR3 end, a read error is likely. The DNA is omitted, as the CDR3 cannot be located on it reliably, and the CDR3 follows TCRdb's listing. The rearrangement joins TRBV5-1 to TRBJ1-6; the table gives TRBD1 as D, unverified against the DNA. The germline gives CDR1 SGHRS, CDR2 YFSETQ. The CDR3 is 11 amino acids long, termini counted. CDR3 in amino acids: CASRNSGTGTL.